This TCR beta chain originates from a study of CD8 T cells in ankylosing spondylitis. Making use of molecular barcodes, quantitative 5'-RACE generated TCR beta libraries. Using its own MiXCR run on the 5' RACE reads, TCRdb lists one record per CDR3 protein. The table lists about 150,000 distinct CDR3 sequences, under 45% of them singletons. Study-level findings and limits: Earlier authors reported some of these motif variants in reactive arthritis synovial fluid and blood. The clones that were linked to disease were reported to be significantly enriched in matched synovial fluid samples from ankylosing spondylitis patients.

Germline assignment: CDR1 PRHDT and CDR2 FYEKMQ (reference sequence). The CDR3 runs to 23 residues. V shed 5 bases and J 1 base; nucleotides not matched to a gene: 27. To note about this clonotype: The target antigen is unknown.

The receptor was isolated from a male donor with ankylosing spondylitis. The sequenced sample was synovial fluid, either unsorted or a sorted T cell fraction (not recorded which). The chain employs TRBV13 and TRBJ2-1; 9 bases agree with TRBD1. CDR3 loop: CASSAPRTGDPFYDLLSYNEQFF. The CDR3 bases are TGTGCCAGCAGCGCTCCGAGGACAGGGGACCCTTTTTACGACCTATTGTCCTACAATGAGCAGTTCTTC.